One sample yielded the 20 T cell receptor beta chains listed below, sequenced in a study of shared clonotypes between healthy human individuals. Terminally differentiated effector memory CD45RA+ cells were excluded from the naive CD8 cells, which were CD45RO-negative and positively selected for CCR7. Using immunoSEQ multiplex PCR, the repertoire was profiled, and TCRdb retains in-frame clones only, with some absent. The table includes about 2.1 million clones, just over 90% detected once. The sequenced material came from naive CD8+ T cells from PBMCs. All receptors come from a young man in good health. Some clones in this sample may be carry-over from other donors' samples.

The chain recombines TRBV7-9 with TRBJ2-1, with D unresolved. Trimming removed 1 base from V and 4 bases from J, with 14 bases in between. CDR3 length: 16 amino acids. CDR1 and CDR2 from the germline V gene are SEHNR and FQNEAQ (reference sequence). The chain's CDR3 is CASSLGLGLRYNEQFF. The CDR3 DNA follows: TGTGCCAGCAGCTTAGGCCTGGGCCTTCGGTACAATGAGCAGTTCTTC. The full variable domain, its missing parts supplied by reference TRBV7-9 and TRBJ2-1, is DTGVSQNPRHKITKRGQNVTFRCDPISEHNRLYWYRQTLGQGPEFLTYFQNEAQLEKSRLLSDRFSAERPKGSFSTLEIQRTEQGDSAMYLCASSLGLGLRYNEQFFGPGTRLTVL.

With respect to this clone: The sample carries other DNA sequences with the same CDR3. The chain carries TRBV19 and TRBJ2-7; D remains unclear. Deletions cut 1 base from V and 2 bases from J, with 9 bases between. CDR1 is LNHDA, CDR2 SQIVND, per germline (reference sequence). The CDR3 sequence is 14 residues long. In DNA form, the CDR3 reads TGTGCCAGTAGTATAGTACCAGGTACCTACGAGCAGTACTTC. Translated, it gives CASSIVPGTYEQYF.

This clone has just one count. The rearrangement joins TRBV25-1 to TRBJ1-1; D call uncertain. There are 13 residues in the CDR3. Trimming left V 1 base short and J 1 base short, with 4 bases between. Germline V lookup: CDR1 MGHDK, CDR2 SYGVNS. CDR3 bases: TGTGCCAGCAGTGAATCCAAGAACACTGAAGCTTTCTTT. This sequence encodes CASSESKNTEAFF.

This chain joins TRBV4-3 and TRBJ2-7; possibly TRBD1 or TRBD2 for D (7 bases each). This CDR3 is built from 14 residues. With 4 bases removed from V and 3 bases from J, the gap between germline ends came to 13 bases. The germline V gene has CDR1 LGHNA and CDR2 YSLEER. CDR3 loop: CASSPGGGGYEQYF. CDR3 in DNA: TGCGCCAGCAGCCCAGGGGGGGGCGGCTACGAGCAGTACTTC.

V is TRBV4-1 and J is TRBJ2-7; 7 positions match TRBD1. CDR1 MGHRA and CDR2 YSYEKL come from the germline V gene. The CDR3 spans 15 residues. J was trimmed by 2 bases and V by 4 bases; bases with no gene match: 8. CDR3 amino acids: CASSRLEGQPYEQYF. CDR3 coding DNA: TGCGCCAGCAGCCGCCTAGAGGGACAGCCCTACGAGCAGTACTTC.

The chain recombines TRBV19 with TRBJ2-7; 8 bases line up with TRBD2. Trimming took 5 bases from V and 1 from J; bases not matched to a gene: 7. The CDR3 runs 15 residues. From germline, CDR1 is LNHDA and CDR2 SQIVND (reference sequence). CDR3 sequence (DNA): TGTGCCAGTAGTTTTTGGGCTAGCGGGTCCTACGAGCAGTACTTC. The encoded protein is CASSFWASGSYEQYF. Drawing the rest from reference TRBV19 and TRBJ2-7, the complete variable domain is DGGITQSPKYLFRKEGQNVTLSCEQNLNHDAMYWYRQDPGQGLRLIYYSQIVNDFQKGDIAEGYSVSREKKESFPLTVTSAQKNPTAFYLCASSFWASGSYEQYFGPGTRLTVT.

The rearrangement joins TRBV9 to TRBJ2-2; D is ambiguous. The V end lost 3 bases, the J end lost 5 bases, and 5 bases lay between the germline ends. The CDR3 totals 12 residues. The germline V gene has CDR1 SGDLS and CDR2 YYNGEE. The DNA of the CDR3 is TGTGCCAGCAGCGATAGTACCGGGGAGCTGTTTTTT. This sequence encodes CASSDSTGELFF.

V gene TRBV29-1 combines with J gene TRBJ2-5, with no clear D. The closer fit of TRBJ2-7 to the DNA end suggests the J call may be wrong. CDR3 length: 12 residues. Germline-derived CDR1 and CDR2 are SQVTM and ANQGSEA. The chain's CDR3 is CSVSNEAYEQYF. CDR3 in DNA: TGCAGCGTTTCTAACGAGGCCTACGAGCAGTACTTC.

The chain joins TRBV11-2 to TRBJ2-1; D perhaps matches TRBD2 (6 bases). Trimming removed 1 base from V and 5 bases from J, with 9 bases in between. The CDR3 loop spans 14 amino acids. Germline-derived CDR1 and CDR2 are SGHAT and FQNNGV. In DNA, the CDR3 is TGTGCCAGCAGCTTAGCGCGGGAAAACAATGAGCAGTTCTTC. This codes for CASSLARENNEQFF.

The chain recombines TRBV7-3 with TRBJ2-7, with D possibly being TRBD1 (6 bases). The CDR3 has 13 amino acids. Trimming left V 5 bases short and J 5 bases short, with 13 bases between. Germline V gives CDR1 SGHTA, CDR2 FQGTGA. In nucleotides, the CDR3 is TGTGCCAGCAGCCCAGGGGTGCGACACGAGCAGTACTTC. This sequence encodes CASSPGVRHEQYF.

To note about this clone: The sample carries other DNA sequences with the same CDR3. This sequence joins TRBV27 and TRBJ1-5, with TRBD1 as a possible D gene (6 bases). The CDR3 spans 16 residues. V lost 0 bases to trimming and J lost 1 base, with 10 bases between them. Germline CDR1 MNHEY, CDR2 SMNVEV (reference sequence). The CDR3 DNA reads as TGTGCCAGCAGTTTATCCGCAGGGGCCAGCAATCAGCCCCAGCATTTT. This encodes CASSLSAGASNQPQHF.

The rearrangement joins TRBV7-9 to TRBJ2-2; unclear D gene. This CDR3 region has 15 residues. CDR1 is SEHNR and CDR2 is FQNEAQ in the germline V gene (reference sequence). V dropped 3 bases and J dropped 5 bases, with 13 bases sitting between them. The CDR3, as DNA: TGTGCCAGCAGCTTGGTGGATTGGGGAACCGGGGAGCTGTTTTTT. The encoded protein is CASSLVDWGTGELFF.

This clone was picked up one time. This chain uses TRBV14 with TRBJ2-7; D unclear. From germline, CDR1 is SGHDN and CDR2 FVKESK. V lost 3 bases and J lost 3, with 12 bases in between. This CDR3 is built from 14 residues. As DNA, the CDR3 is TGTGCCAGCAGCCACGGAACAGCACGCTACGAGCAGTACTTC. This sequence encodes CASSHGTARYEQYF.

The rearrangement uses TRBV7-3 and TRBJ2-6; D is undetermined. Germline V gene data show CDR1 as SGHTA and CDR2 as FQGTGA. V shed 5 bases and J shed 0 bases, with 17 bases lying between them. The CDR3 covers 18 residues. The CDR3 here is CASSLPRTESSGANVLTF. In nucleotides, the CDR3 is TGTGCCAGCAGCCTCCCCCGGACGGAAAGCTCTGGGGCCAACGTCCTGACTTTC. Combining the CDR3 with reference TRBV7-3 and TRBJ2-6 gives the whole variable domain GAGVSQTPSNKVTEKGKYVELRCDPISGHTALYWYRQSLGQGPEFLIYFQGTGAADDSGLPNDRFFAVRPEGSVSTLKIQRTERGDSAVYLCASSLPRTESSGANVLTFGAGSRLTVL.

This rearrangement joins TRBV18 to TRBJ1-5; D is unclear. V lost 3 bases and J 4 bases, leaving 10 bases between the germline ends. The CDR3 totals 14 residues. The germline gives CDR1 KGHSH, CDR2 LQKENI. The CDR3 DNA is TGTGCCAGCTCACCGAGGCAGCTTAATCAGCCCCAGCATTTT. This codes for CASSPRQLNQPQHF.

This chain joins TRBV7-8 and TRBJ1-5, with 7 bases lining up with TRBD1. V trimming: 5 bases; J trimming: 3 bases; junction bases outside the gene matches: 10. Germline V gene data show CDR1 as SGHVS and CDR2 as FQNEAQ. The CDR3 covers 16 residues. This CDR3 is CASSPWDRKINQPQHF. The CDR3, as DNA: TGTGCCAGCAGCCCGTGGGACAGAAAAATCAATCAGCCCCAGCATTTT.

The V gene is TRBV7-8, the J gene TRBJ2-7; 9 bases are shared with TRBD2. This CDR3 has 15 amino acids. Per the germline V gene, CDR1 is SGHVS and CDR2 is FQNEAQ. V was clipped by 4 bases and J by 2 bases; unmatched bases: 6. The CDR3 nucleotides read TGTGCCAGCAGCTCACTGACTAGCGGAGCCTACGAGCAGTACTTC. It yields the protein CASSSLTSGAYEQYF.

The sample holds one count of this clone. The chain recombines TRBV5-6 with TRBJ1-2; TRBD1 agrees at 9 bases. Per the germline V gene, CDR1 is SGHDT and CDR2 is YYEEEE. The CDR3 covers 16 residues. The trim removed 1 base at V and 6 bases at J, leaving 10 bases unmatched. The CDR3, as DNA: TGTGCCAGCAGCTTGAGTTTTACGGGACAGGGTGATGGCTACACCTTC. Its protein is CASSLSFTGQGDGYTF.

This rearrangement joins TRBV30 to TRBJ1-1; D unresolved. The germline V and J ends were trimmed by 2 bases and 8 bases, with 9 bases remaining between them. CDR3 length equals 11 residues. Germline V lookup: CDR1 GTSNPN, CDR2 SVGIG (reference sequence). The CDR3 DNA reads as TGTGCCTGGAGTCGGGGATACGAAGCTTTCTTT. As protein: CAWSRGYEAFF. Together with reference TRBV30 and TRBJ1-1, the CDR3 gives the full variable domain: SQTIHQWPATLVQPVGSPLSLECTVEGTSNPNLYWYRQAAGRGLQLLFYSVGIGQISSEVPQNLSASRPQDRQFILSSKKLLLSDSGFYLCAWSRGYEAFFGQGTRLTVV.

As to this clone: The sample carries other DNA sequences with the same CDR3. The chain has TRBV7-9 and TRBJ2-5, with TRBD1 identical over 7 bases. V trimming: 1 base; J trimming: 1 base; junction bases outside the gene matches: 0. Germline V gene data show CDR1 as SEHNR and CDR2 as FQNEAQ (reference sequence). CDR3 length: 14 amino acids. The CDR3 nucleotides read TGTGCCAGCAGCTTAGGGACAGGCCAAGAGACCCAGTACTTC. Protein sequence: CASSLGTGQETQYF.